Each of the 8 T cell receptor beta chains below was sequenced from the same sample in a study of shared clonotypes between healthy human individuals. Libraries were prepared by immunoSEQ multiplex PCR; TCRdb keeps only in-frame clonotypes and omits some of them. The sample consists of about 1 million clones, more than 60% of them appearing once. The sample consisted of memory CD4+ T cells sorted from blood. Subset reported: CD45RA-negative fraction. These TCRs come from a man between 18 and 29 years old in good health.

The table lists this clone with a few counts. The chain couples TRBV4-3 to TRBJ2-7; possible D gene TRBD2, 6 bases. This CDR3 contains 15 residues. Germline CDR1 reads LGHNA; CDR2 reads YSLEER. The germline V and J ends were trimmed by 3 bases and 1 base, with 13 bases remaining between them. The CDR3 sequence is CASSQDYSVSYEQYF. In DNA, the CDR3 is TGCGCCAGCAGCCAGGACTACTCGGTTTCCTACGAGCAGTACTTC.

A note on this clone: Other DNA sequences in the sample encode the same CDR3. V usage is TRBV5-1 and J usage is TRBJ2-7; D is unclear. Trimming shortened V by 2 bases and J by 4 bases, and 4 bases separated the two germline ends. The CDR3 spans 11 residues. Germline loops: CDR1 SGHRS, CDR2 YFSETQ. CDR3 bases: TGCGCCAGCAGCTTAGAGTACGAGCAGTACTTC. It yields the protein CASSLEYEQYF. Combining the CDR3 with reference TRBV5-1 and TRBJ2-7 gives the whole variable domain KAGVTQTPRYLIKTRGQQVTLSCSPISGHRSVSWYQQTPGQGLQFLFEYFSETQRNKGNFPGRFSGRQFSNSRSEMNVSTLELGDSALYLCASSLEYEQYFGPGTRLTVT.

This clone appeared once. The CDR3 sequence: CASSPQKGLSYNEQFF. The CDR3, as DNA: TGTGCCAGCAGCCCCCAAAAGGGACTGTCCTACAATGAGCAGTTCTTC. The rearrangement uses TRBV7-9 and TRBJ2-1; TRBD2 might be the D (6 bases). Per germline, CDR1 SEHNR and CDR2 FQNEAQ (reference sequence). V was shortened by 5 bases and J by 1 base, with 15 bases between the two germline ends. This CDR3 region has 16 residues. The whole variable domain, filled in from reference TRBV7-9 and TRBJ2-1, reads DTGVSQNPRHKITKRGQNVTFRCDPISEHNRLYWYRQTLGQGPEFLTYFQNEAQLEKSRLLSDRFSAERPKGSFSTLEIQRTEQGDSAMYLCASSPQKGLSYNEQFFGPGTRLTVL.

The V call is TRBV19, the J call TRBJ2-5, with 7 bases aligning to TRBD1. Germline CDR1 is LNHDA and CDR2 is SQIVND (reference sequence). J was trimmed by 1 base and V by 7 bases; bases with no gene match: 15. The CDR3 runs to 17 residues. In nucleotides, the CDR3 is TGTGCCAGTAAGGAAGGTCCGGCCAGGGGGTCCCAAGAGACCCAGTACTTC. Its translation: CASKEGPARGSQETQYF.

V gene TRBV5-1 combines with J gene TRBJ2-7, with D unresolved. Trimming removed 4 bases from V and 6 bases from J, with 17 bases in between. The germline CDR1 and CDR2 sequences are SGHRS and YFSETQ. The CDR3 spans 14 residues. The chain's CDR3 is CASSQDSWPPEQYF. CDR3 DNA: TGCGCCAGCAGCCAAGACTCATGGCCACCCGAGCAGTACTTC. Full variable domain (missing parts from reference TRBV5-1 and TRBJ2-7): KAGVTQTPRYLIKTRGQQVTLSCSPISGHRSVSWYQQTPGQGLQFLFEYFSETQRNKGNFPGRFSGRQFSNSRSEMNVSTLELGDSALYLCASSQDSWPPEQYFGPGTRLTVT.

Only one count was recorded for this clone. The same CDR3 also results from other DNA sequences found in this sample. The chain links TRBV6-6 to TRBJ1-5, with 9 bases aligning to TRBD1. The CDR3 runs to 15 residues. Looked up from germline, CDR1 is MNHNY and CDR2 is SVGAGI (reference sequence). With 4 bases clipped from V and 4 bases from J, the junction kept 5 bases outside the gene matches. Here the CDR3 DNA reads TGTGCCAGCAGTTCCGGGACAGGGCCTAATCAGCCCCAGCATTTT. Its protein is CASSSGTGPNQPQHF.

This chain joins TRBV6-7 and TRBJ2-3; 9 nucleotides agree with TRBD2. TRBV6-7 belongs to the ORF category, with a function that is uncertain. V lost 2 bases, J lost 7 bases, and 7 bases stayed unmatched. The CDR3 is 15 residues long. The CDR3 DNA sequence: TGTGCCAGCAGTTACAGGGGTAGCGGGAGAAATACGCAGTATTTT. It translates to CASSYRGSGRNTQYF.

This clone was detected a few times. V is TRBV7-2 and J is TRBJ1-6; 8 bases are shared with TRBD1. Looked up from germline, CDR1 is SGHTA and CDR2 is FQGNSA. After removal of 4 bases from V and 7 bases from J, the junction contained 6 bases not matched to a gene. The CDR3 contains 15 residues. As DNA, the CDR3 is TGTGCCAGCAGCTCCCGCCGGACAGGGAATTCACCCCTCCACTTT. It is translated as CASSSRRTGNSPLHF.